This passage covers 23 T cell receptor beta chains from one sample sequenced in a study of cytomegalovirus exposure and HLA in healthy donors. The study ran its PCR with 60 Vbeta and 13 Jbeta primers. TCRdb's table, derived via immunoSEQ multiplex PCR, lists solely in-frame clones and lacks some. The sample records about 88,000 clones, nearly 70% being singletons. Source material: PBMCs. The receptor set was obtained from a man aged 50-60 years in good health and CMV-seronegative.

The V and J genes are TRBV5-4 and TRBJ2-7; 13 bases fit TRBD2. This CDR3 region has 16 residues. Germline trimming cut 4 bases from V and 4 bases from J; bases unmatched to any gene: 8. Germline-derived CDR1 and CDR2 are SGHNT and YYREEE (reference sequence). CDR3 nucleotides: TGTGCCAGCAGCGTCTATGGGACTAGCGGGGCGTACGAGCAGTACTTC. Amino acid sequence: CASSVYGTSGAYEQYF.

The chain carries TRBV18 and TRBJ2-7; D unclear. In germline, CDR1 is KGHSH, CDR2 LQKENI. Trimming shortened V by 2 bases and J by 7 bases, and 18 bases separated the two germline ends. CDR3 length: 15 amino acids. Here the CDR3 reads CASSPGRAYGGEQYV. Here the CDR3 DNA reads TGTGCCAGCTCACCAGGTAGAGCCTATGGTGGGGAGCAGTACGTC.

As concerns this clone: In this CDR3 the conserved last residue, phenylalanine or tryptophan, is missing, so a read error is likely. The chain is built from TRBV7-2 and TRBJ1-2; D remains ambiguous. From germline, CDR1 is SGHTA and CDR2 FQGNSA. The CDR3 consists of 14 residues. The CDR3 sequence is CAISLTNSNYGYTV. CDR3 DNA sequence: TGTGCCATCAGCTTAACAAATTCTAACTATGGCTACACCGTC.

Written as DNA, the CDR3 is TGCGCCAGCAGCTTGGCTGGGGCCTTACTTAATTCACCCCTCCACTTT. Encoded protein: CASSLAGALLNSPLHF. The rearrangement joins TRBV5-1 to TRBJ1-6; TRBD1 might be the D (5 bases). Between the trimmed V and J ends, which lost 0 bases and 6 bases, there was a span of 13 bases. The CDR3 runs to 16 residues. The germline V gene has CDR1 SGHRS and CDR2 YFSETQ.

This clone was seen a few times. The V and J genes are TRBV5-1 and TRBJ2-1, with 7 bases aligning to TRBD1. The junction had 4 bases not matched to a gene; V was cut back by 0 bases and J by 4 bases. Germline CDR1 is SGHRS and CDR2 is YFSETQ. The CDR3 totals 15 residues. CDR3 sequence (DNA): TGCGCCAGCAGCTTGGCCTCGGGACAGTACAATGAGCAGTTCTTC. Its translation: CASSLASGQYNEQFF.

This chain connects TRBV5-1 to TRBJ2-1; 10 nucleotides match TRBD2. After removal of 1 base from V and 7 bases from J, the junction contained 8 bases not matched to a gene. CDR3 length: 16 residues. The germline gives CDR1 SGHRS, CDR2 YFSETQ. In DNA, the CDR3 is TGCGCCAGCAGCTTGCTCGGAGCGGGGGGGCCAAATGAGCAGTTCTTC. This sequence encodes CASSLLGAGGPNEQFF. Full variable domain (missing parts from reference TRBV5-1 and TRBJ2-1): KAGVTQTPRYLIKTRGQQVTLSCSPISGHRSVSWYQQTPGQGLQFLFEYFSETQRNKGNFPGRFSGRQFSNSRSEMNVSTLELGDSALYLCASSLLGAGGPNEQFFGPGTRLTVL.

V usage is TRBV2 and J usage is TRBJ1-4, with D unclear. Germline V lookup: CDR1 SNHLY, CDR2 FYNNEI. Trimming left V 8 bases short and J 4 bases short, with 14 bases between. The CDR3 extends over 14 amino acids. CDR3 in amino acids: CASGGRYGNEKLFF. The CDR3 DNA reads as TGTGCCAGCGGAGGTAGGTACGGTAATGAAAAACTGTTTTTT.

The chain carries TRBV7-9 and TRBJ2-5, with 9 bases fitting TRBD1. This CDR3 is 14 amino acids long. From germline, CDR1 is SEHNR and CDR2 FQNEAQ (reference sequence). V lost 8 bases, J lost 5 bases, and 9 bases stayed unmatched. Written as DNA, the CDR3 is TGTGCCAGCGGGACTTGGACAGGGGAGGAGACCCAGTACTTC. Protein sequence: CASGTWTGEETQYF.

CDR3 sequence: CASSSDSYSGNTIYF. The CDR3 DNA reads as TGCGCCAGCAGCTCGGACAGTTATTCTGGAAACACCATATATTTT. V usage is TRBV5-1 and J usage is TRBJ1-3, with D possibly TRBD1 on 6 matching bases. The CDR3 consists of 15 residues. The germline V gene has CDR1 SGHRS and CDR2 YFSETQ. V lost 3 bases to trimming and J lost 1 base, with 11 bases between them.

The chain combines TRBV5-1 with TRBJ2-1, with TRBD2 matching 9 bases. This CDR3 comprises 16 residues. Trimming took 0 bases from V and 9 from J; bases not matched to a gene: 10. Germline V lookup: CDR1 SGHRS, CDR2 YFSETQ. The CDR3 sequence: CASSLAGIAGDGEQFF. The CDR3 DNA follows: TGCGCCAGCAGCTTGGCCGGGATAGCGGGAGATGGTGAGCAGTTCTTC.

A single count supports this clone. J is TRBJ1-5 and V is TRBV27; D perhaps matches TRBD1 (6 bases). Germline-derived CDR1 and CDR2 are MNHEY and SMNVEV (reference sequence). This CDR3 spans 15 amino acids. The ends were cut back, 3 bases at V and 6 bases at J, with 15 bases in the middle. The CDR3 loop reads CASSLGRGIGQPQHF. In DNA, the CDR3 is TGTGCCAGCAGTTTGGGCAGGGGAATTGGTCAGCCCCAGCATTTT.

In this sample, this clone turned up a few times. The CDR3 region is CASGWTGDQPQHF. The DNA for the CDR3 is TGTGCCAGCGGCTGGACAGGGGATCAGCCCCAGCATTTT. The chain recombines TRBV6-1 with TRBJ1-5; 9 bases are a match to TRBD1. The J segment lost 5 bases and the V segment lost 8 bases, leaving 4 bases of the junction unmatched. Per the germline V gene, CDR1 is MNHNS and CDR2 is SASEGT. This CDR3 is built from 13 residues.

This chain links TRBV7-9 with TRBJ1-4, with 7 bases aligning to TRBD1. Germline V gene lookup returns CDR1 SEHNR and CDR2 FQNEAQ (reference sequence). Unmatched junction bases numbered 4, after V lost 3 bases and J lost 6 bases. This CDR3 has 14 residues. The CDR3 loop reads CASSLTGRDEKLFF. The DNA of the CDR3 is TGTGCCAGCAGCTTGACAGGGCGGGATGAAAAACTGTTTTTT.

V and J are TRBV5-4 and TRBJ2-7, with 7 positions matching TRBD2. Germline V CDR1 and CDR2: SGHNT, YYREEE (reference sequence). V trimming: 0 bases; J trimming: 5 bases; junction bases outside the gene matches: 8. This CDR3 region has 15 residues. The CDR3, as DNA: TGTGCCAGCAGCTTGGGGGCTTCTAGCGGCCACGAGCAGTACGTC. This encodes CASSLGASSGHEQYV.

The genes are TRBV6-6 and TRBJ2-1, with 7 bases lining up with TRBD1. CDR1 and CDR2 (germline): MNHNY, SVGAGI (reference sequence). The CDR3 has 14 residues. The V gene end was trimmed by 6 bases and the J gene end by 1 base; junction bases not matched to a gene: 3. The CDR3 DNA sequence: TGTGCCAGCAGGCCCAGGGGGTCCTACAATGAGCAGTTCTTC. Translated: CASRPRGSYNEQFF.

This clone was counted a few times. This rearrangement joins TRBV5-6 to TRBJ1-5, with D perhaps matching TRBD1 (5 bases). The germline V and J ends were trimmed by 0 bases and 6 bases, with 7 bases remaining between them. This CDR3 comprises 13 residues. Germline-derived CDR1 and CDR2 are SGHDT and YYEEEE. CDR3 protein: CASSLGQIQPQHF. In DNA form, the CDR3 reads TGTGCCAGCAGCTTGGGACAGATTCAGCCCCAGCATTTT.

The CDR3 DNA follows: TGTGCCAGCAGAAAACCTAGCGGGGGCTCCTACAATGAGCAGTTCTTC. It is translated as CASRKPSGGSYNEQFF. The genes are TRBV7-9 and TRBJ2-1; 10 nucleotides match TRBD2. The V gene end was trimmed by 6 bases and the J gene end by 0 bases; junction bases not matched to a gene: 5. Germline loops: CDR1 SEHNR, CDR2 FQNEAQ (reference sequence). This CDR3 has 16 amino acids.

This clone was detected only a few times. The gene calls are TRBV5-4 and TRBJ1-1; no clear D gene. V shed 2 bases and J shed 2 bases, with 4 bases lying between them. Germline CDR1 and CDR2: SGHNT and YYREEE (reference sequence). This CDR3 has 12 residues. CDR3 DNA sequence: TGTGCCAGCAGCTTCCTCAACACTGAAGCTTTCTTT. As protein: CASSFLNTEAFF.

The chain links TRBV7-3 to TRBJ2-3; TRBD2 is a possible D gene (5 bases). Trimming left V 1 base short and J 5 bases short, with 10 bases between. The length of the CDR3 is 14 residues. Germline V gene lookup returns CDR1 SGHTA and CDR2 FQGTGA. In DNA form, the CDR3 reads TGTGCCAGCAGCTTAATGCTAGCCGGAGATACGCAGTATTTT. Its translation is CASSLMLAGDTQYF.

The chain employs TRBV6-4 and TRBJ2-2; TRBD2 matches at 11 bases. This CDR3 is 15 amino acids long. Trimming cost V 6 bases and J 9 bases; bases outside gene matches: 9. The germline V gene encodes CDR1 MRHNA and CDR2 SNTAGT. The CDR3 reads CASRDTSGRFWELFF. As DNA, the CDR3 is TGTGCCAGCAGAGATACTAGCGGGAGATTTTGGGAGCTGTTTTTT.

The gene calls are TRBV11-2 and TRBJ1-3; perhaps TRBD1 as D (6 bases). V was clipped by 4 bases and J by 7 bases, with 11 bases between them. This CDR3 has 13 residues. Germline assignment: CDR1 SGHAT and CDR2 FQNNGV. CDR3 residues: CASSSGQFNTIYF. The DNA of the CDR3 is TGTGCCAGCAGCTCCGGACAGTTTAACACCATATATTTT.

The V and J genes are TRBV5-6 and TRBJ1-2; TRBD1 matches 7 bases. The germline CDR1 and CDR2 sequences are SGHDT and YYEEEE. V dropped 2 bases and J dropped 0; count of bases not matched to a gene: 4. The CDR3 is 15 residues long. The CDR3 bases are TGTGCCAGCAGCTTCGCCGACAGGGCTAACTATGGCTACACCTTC. Amino acid sequence: CASSFADRANYGYTF.

J is TRBJ2-7 and V is TRBV27; unclear D gene. Germline CDR1 is MNHEY and CDR2 is SMNVEV (reference sequence). This CDR3 is 15 amino acids long. Trimming took 6 bases from V and 3 from J, leaving 18 bases between them. CDR3 sequence reads: CASSEFISVSYEQYF. The CDR3 DNA reads as TGTGCCAGCAGCGAGTTTATATCGGTTAGCTACGAGCAGTACTTC.